This T cell receptor (beta chain) was documented in a study of blood T cell repertoires in COVID-19. Original handling: Reference gene primers were amplified, and this amplification served to estimate nucleated cell counts. Method: immunoSEQ multiplex PCR; TCRdb's copy keeps in-frame clones and lacks some. V, J and clone size reflect that table, while D and trimming were determined from the DNA. The sample has under 300,000 clones, approximately 83% seen once. The CDR3 loop spans 14 amino acids. Per germline, CDR1 MNHEY and CDR2 SVGAGI. V lost 9 bases to trimming and J lost 1 base, with 13 bases between them.

Sequencing was done on a sample of PBMCs or T cells enriched from blood (not recorded which). V is TRBV6-5 and J is TRBJ1-5; D is possibly TRBD1 (6 bases). The source of this sequence is a woman in her 50s who had recovered from COVID-19. The CDR3 DNA follows: TGTGCCAGTACTGACAGGTGGAGCAATCAGCCCCAGCATTTT. It encodes CASTDRWSNQPQHF.